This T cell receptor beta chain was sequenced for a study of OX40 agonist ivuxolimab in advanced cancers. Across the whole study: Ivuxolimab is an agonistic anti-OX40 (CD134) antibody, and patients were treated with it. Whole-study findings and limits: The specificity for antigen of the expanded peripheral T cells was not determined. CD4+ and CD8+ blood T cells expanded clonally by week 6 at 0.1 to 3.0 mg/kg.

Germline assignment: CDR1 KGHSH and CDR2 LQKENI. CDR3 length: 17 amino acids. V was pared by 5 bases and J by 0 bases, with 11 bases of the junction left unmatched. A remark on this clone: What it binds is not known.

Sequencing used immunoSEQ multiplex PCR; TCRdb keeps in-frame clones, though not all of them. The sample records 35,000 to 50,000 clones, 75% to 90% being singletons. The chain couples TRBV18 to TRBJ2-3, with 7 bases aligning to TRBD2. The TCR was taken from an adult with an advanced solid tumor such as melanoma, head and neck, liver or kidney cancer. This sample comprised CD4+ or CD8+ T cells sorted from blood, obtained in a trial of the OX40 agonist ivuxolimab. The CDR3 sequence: CASSFLSTGLSTDTQYF. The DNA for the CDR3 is TGTGCCAGCTCATTCCTTTCGACGGGACTAAGCACAGATACGCAGTATTTT.